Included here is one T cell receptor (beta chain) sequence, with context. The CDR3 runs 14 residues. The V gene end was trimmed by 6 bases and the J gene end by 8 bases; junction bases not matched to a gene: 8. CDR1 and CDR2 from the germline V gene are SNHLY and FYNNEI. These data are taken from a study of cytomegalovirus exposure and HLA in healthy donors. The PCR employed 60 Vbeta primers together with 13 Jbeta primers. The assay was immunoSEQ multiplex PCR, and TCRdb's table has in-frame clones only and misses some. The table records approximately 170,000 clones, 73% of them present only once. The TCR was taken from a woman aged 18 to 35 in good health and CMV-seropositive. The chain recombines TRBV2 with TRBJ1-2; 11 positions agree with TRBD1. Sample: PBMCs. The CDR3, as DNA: TGTGCCAGCAGGGGGGGACAGGGGGGAGGAGGCTACACCTTC. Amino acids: CASRGGQGGGGYTF. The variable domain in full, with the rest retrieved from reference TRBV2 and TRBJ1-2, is EPEVTQTPSHQVTQMGQEVILRCVPISNHLYFYWYRQILGQKVEFLVSFYNNEISEKSEIFDDQFSVERPDGSNFTLKIRSTKLEDSAMYFCASRGGQGGGGYTFGSGTRLTVV.